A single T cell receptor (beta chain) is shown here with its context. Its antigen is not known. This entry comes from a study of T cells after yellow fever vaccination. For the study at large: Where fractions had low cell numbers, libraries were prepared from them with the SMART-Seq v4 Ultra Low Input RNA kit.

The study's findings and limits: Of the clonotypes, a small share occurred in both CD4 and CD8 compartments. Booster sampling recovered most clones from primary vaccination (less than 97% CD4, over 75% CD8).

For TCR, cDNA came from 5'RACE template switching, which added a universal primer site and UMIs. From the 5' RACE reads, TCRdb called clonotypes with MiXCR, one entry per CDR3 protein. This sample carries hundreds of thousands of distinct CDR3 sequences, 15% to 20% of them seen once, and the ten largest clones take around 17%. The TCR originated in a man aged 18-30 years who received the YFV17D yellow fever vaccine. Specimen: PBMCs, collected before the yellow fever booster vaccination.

The CDR3 nucleotides read TGCGCCAGCAGCCTGCACTCCCGCGGGACAGGTAGCAATCAGCCCCAGCATTTT. Its protein is CASSLHSRGTGSNQPQHF. The V call is TRBV4-1, the J call TRBJ1-5, with 8 bases that match TRBD1. CDR1 is MGHRA and CDR2 is YSYEKL in the germline V gene. This CDR3 contains 18 residues. The J segment lost 0 bases and the V segment lost 4 bases, leaving 11 bases of the junction unmatched.